This T cell receptor beta chain was sequenced in a study of T cells in Graves' hyperthyroidism and ophthalmopathy. TCR beta CDR3 region amplification was performed from RNA transcripts. In the first-round RT-PCR of the TCR CDR3, the HTBI primer set was used. TCRdb fed the multiplex PCR reads into MiXCR, producing one record per CDR3 protein. The sample contains approximately 590,000 distinct CDR3 sequences, more than 45% of which appear only once. With a duration under 2 months, the hyperthyroidism was newly diagnosed in patients aged 18 to 65. Lactation, pregnancy, other autoimmune disease or uncontrolled infection led to exclusion of patients. The sample was peripheral blood or thyroid tissue (not recorded which). This TCR came from a woman younger than 35 with Graves' hyperthyroidism.

Written as DNA, the CDR3 is TGTGCCAGCAGTGAATTCTTGGAGACCCAGTACTTC. It yields the protein CASSEFLETQYF. The V call is TRBV25-1, the J call TRBJ2-5; D gene ambiguous. With 1 base removed from V and 5 bases from J, the gap between germline ends came to 5 bases. The CDR3 consists of 12 residues. Germline V gene sequence: CDR1 MGHDK, CDR2 SYGVNS.